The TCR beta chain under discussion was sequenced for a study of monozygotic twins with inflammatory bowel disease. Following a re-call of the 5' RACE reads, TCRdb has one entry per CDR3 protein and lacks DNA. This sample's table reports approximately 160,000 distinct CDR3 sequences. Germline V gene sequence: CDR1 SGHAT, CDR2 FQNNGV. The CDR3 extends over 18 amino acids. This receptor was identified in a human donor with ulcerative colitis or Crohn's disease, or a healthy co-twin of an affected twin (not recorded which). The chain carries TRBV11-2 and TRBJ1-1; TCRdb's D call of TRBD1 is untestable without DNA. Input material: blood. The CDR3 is CASSAVAGARIMNTEAFF.